Below are 10 T cell receptor beta chains sequenced from a single sample in a study of CD8+CD57+ T cells in acquired aplastic anemia. Individuals selected for sequencing had exhibited CD8+CD57+ cell expansion on flow cytometry. Genomic DNA, serving as template, underwent TCR beta VDJ and CDR3 profiling. One entry per CDR3 protein results from TCRdb running MiXCR on the reads. The data hold 150,000 to 180,000 distinct CDR3 sequences, with less than 60% observed a single time. Material: sorted CD4+, CD8+, or CD8+CD57+ T cells (not recorded which) from PBMCs. The source is a human donor with aplastic anemia.

This rearrangement joins TRBV24-1 to TRBJ2-3, with 7 bases matching TRBD2. The CDR3 has 14 residues. V dropped 9 bases and J dropped 0; count of bases not matched to a gene: 5. CDR1 and CDR2 from the germline V gene are KGHDR and SFDVKD. The CDR3 loop is CATRAGISTDTQYF. The CDR3 coding sequence is TGTGCCACCCGAGCGGGAATCAGCACAGATACGCAGTATTTT.

This clonotype was seen a handful of times. The chain links TRBV24-1 to TRBJ1-5; the match to TRBD1 covers 7 bases. CDR3 size: 14 residues. Trimming cost V 12 bases and J 7 bases; bases outside gene matches: 14. Germline-derived CDR1 and CDR2 are KGHDR and SFDVKD. The DNA of the CDR3 is TGTGCCCCGTTCCCCTACAGGGGAGGACAGCCCCAGCATTTT. The encoded protein is CAPFPYRGGQPQHF.

The chain recombines TRBV13 with TRBJ2-1; either TRBD1 or TRBD2 may fit D (5 bases each). Trimming took off 0 bases at V and 8 bases at J, with 11 bases between the two ends. Germline CDR1 and CDR2: PRHDT and FYEKMQ (reference sequence). The CDR3 sequence is 14 residues long. The CDR3 nucleotides are TGTGCCAGCAGCTTAGGGACAGTTAGCGATGAGCAGTTCTTC. Encoded protein: CASSLGTVSDEQFF.

For the CDR3, the DNA is TGTGCCAGCACTCGGACTAGCGGAGACACAGATACGCAGTATTTT. Translated, it gives CASTRTSGDTDTQYF. The V gene is TRBV2, the J gene TRBJ2-3; 10 nucleotides agree with TRBD2. CDR3 length equals 15 residues. The germline V gene encodes CDR1 SNHLY and CDR2 FYNNEI. With V trimmed by 7 bases and J by 2 bases, 6 bases remained unmatched.

This clonotype was seen many times. The chain is built from TRBV7-3 and TRBJ1-2; D uncertain. V shed 3 bases and J shed 6 bases, with 32 bases lying between them. In germline, CDR1 is SGHTA, CDR2 FQGTGA. This CDR3 spans 20 amino acids. As DNA, the CDR3 is TGTGCCAGCAGCTTTACGGTCCGAACACGGACGGGGTTGAACGGGAATGGCTACACCTTC. It translates to CASSFTVRTRTGLNGNGYTF.

The chain uses TRBV2 and TRBJ2-2; a possible D gene is TRBD1 (5 bases). Trimming removed 7 bases at V and 4 bases at J, with 13 bases between. Germline CDR1 SNHLY, CDR2 FYNNEI. This CDR3 spans 14 amino acids. DNA for the CDR3: TGTGCCAGCAATTTCCAGGGCGGCACCGGGGAGCTGTTTTTT. Translating gives CASNFQGGTGELFF.

This clonotype occurred a few times. V gene TRBV24-1 combines with J gene TRBJ2-1; weak D call: TRBD1 (6 bases). CDR1 and CDR2 (germline): KGHDR, SFDVKD. The CDR3 sequence is 14 residues long. Trimming removed 2 bases from V and 6 bases from J, with 10 bases in between. CDR3 sequence (DNA): TGTGCCACCAGTGATTACGAGGGGGTCAATGAGCAGTTCTTC. Protein product: CATSDYEGVNEQFF.

With regard to this clonotype: Given a much more abundant clone one base away, this may be a read error. The chain links TRBV12-3 or TRBV12-4 to TRBJ2-7; 7 nucleotides line up with TRBD1. The CDR3 contains 19 residues. V was clipped by 6 bases and J by 6 bases; unmatched bases: 26. The CDR3 is CASSRPTGVTPPSGVEQYF. The CDR3 DNA reads as TGTGCCAGCAGCCGACCCACAGGGGTCACCCCCCCAAGCGGTGTCGAGCAGTACTTC.

The J gene is TRBJ1-1, the V gene TRBV10-3; D unresolved. CDR3 length equals 15 residues. CDR1 is ENHRY, CDR2 SYGVKD, per germline. The germline V and J ends were trimmed by 0 bases and 1 base, with 9 bases remaining between them. CDR3 protein: CAISESGLGNTEAFF. In DNA form, the CDR3 reads TGTGCCATCAGTGAGTCAGGGTTAGGGAACACTGAAGCTTTCTTT.

This clonotype has a single count. The gene calls are TRBV20-1 and TRBJ2-5; D uncertain. This CDR3 has 14 residues. CDR1 is DFQATT, CDR2 SNEGSKA, per germline (reference sequence). V lost 0 bases and J 4 bases, leaving 12 bases between the germline ends. The DNA for the CDR3 is TGCAGTGCTAGAGATAGAGCAGGTCTAGAGACCCAGTACTTC. This translates into CSARDRAGLETQYF.